This T cell receptor (beta chain) was sequenced in a study of chemoradiotherapy in HPV16-positive cancers. In the study overall: A couple of HPV16-positive patients' cells yielded candidate HPV-specific clones and common motifs. Findings and caveats of the study: In HPV16-positive patients, HPV-responsive T-cell expansion tracked better recurrence-free survival. Candidate HPV-specific clones and E7-related TCR motifs grew in tumor during treatment.

Method: immunoSEQ multiplex PCR; TCRdb's copy keeps in-frame clones and lacks some. The repertoire holds more than 8,000 clones, with approximately 80% as singletons. Worth noting for this clone: Antigen specificity is unknown.

Per the germline V gene, CDR1 is MDHEN and CDR2 is SYDVKM. The CDR3 loop spans 12 amino acids. V shed 11 bases, J shed 4 bases, and the junction held 6 bases outside the gene matches. Samples were taken several times over chemoradiotherapy. This clonotype was sampled from a human donor with HPV-associated anogenital cancer. Sampling was carried out from a patient who underwent chemoradiotherapy. The chain couples TRBV28 to TRBJ1-2, with TRBD1 matching over 8 bases. The CDR3 reads CAVQGVIYGYTF. CDR3 coding DNA: TGTGCCGTACAGGGGGTAATCTATGGCTACACCTTC.